The rows below give T cell receptor beta chains drawn from one sample of a study of T cells in Graves' hyperthyroidism and ophthalmopathy. TCRdb processed the multiplex PCR reads anew with MiXCR; each CDR3 protein has one entry. Of about 420,000 distinct CDR3 sequences in the sample, approximately 14% were seen once. Sequencing was performed on blood. The origin of the receptors is a woman aged 18-35 years with Graves' hyperthyroidism. The CDR3 runs from the conserved cysteine through the conserved F or W. A D gene is named only where the DNA matches it firmly. A row's size may be missing; if present it is once, few, many or a size class.

>NA|NA|TRBJ1-1|TRBV5-1|17
TGCGCCAGCAGCTCTATACCGGACAGACTCGCGAACACTGAAGCTTTCTTT
CASSSIPDRLANTEAFF
>many|NA|TRBJ2-7|TRBV11-2|14
TGTGCCAGCAGCTTAGAAGGGGACTTCTACGAGCAGTACTTC
CASSLEGDFYEQYF
>many|TRBD1|TRBJ1-2|TRBV2|15
TGTGCCAGCAGGGACGGACGGGACAGCTCCTATGGCTACACCTTC
CASRDGRDSSYGYTF
>NA|TRBD1|TRBJ2-7|TRBV4-1|16
TGCGCCAGCAGCCTACTTCGGGACAGGGCCTCCTACGAGCAGTACTTC
CASSLLRDRASYEQYF
>NA|TRBD1|TRBJ2-2|TRBV5-5|15
TGTGCCAGCAGCGCGACAGGGCTCGGGCCCGGGGAGCTGTTTTTT
CASSATGLGPGELFF
>many|NA|TRBJ2-5|TRBV7-2|12
TGTGCCAGCAGTCTTCGACAAGAGACCCAGTACTTC
CASSLRQETQYF
>NA|NA|TRBJ1-5|TRBV27|15
TGTGCCAGCAGCCCCCAGGGTAGGAGCAATCAGCCCCAGCATTTT
CASSPQGRSNQPQHF
>many|NA|TRBJ1-2|TRBV7-9|14
TGTGCCAGCGCCTGGGATGACAGAAACTATGGCTACACCTTC
CASAWDDRNYGYTF
>many|TRBD2|TRBJ2-1|TRBV12-3/TRBV12-4|16
TGTGCCAGCAGCCGCCCCGGACTAGCCTCGGGAGATGAGCAGTTCTTC
CASSRPGLASGDEQFF
>many|NA|TRBJ2-7|TRBV11-2|15
TGTGCCAGCAGAACCCCGGGACGGGGCACCTACGAGCAGTACTTC
CASRTPGRGTYEQYF
>many|TRBD2|TRBJ2-3|TRBV7-9|15
TGTGCCAGCAGCTGGACTAGCGGGGGATCGGATACGCAGTATTTT
CASSWTSGGSDTQYF
>few|NA|TRBJ2-1|TRBV6-2/TRBV6-3|13
TGTGCCAGCAGTTACTTCAAAGGCGATGAGCAGTTCTTC
CASSYFKGDEQFF
>many|NA|TRBJ2-5|TRBV11-2|16
TGTGCCAGCAGCTTAAACACAGGGAATTACCAAGAGACCCAGTACTTC
CASSLNTGNYQETQYF
>many|NA|TRBJ1-2|TRBV19|14
TGTGCCAGTAGTATCATCCCGGCCTCTGAAGGCTACACCTTC
CASSIIPASEGYTF
>many|TRBD2|TRBJ2-4|TRBV3-1|18
TGTGCCACCCGGAGGACTAGCGGGGGGGCCACGGGCAAAAACATTCAGTACTTC
CATRRTSGGATGKNIQYF
>few|NA|TRBJ2-7|TRBV2|15
TGTGCCAGCAGTGAAGTTAGGGCAGGTAGCTCCGAGCAGTACTTC
CASSEVRAGSSEQYF
>NA|TRBD1|TRBJ1-2|TRBV5-5|14
TGTGCCAGCACCTTAGGGGGCAGTATCTATGGCTACACCTTC
CASTLGGSIYGYTF
>NA|TRBD2|TRBJ2-5|TRBV7-2|17
TGTGCCAGCAGCCCAGGGGTCGGAGCGGGGGCGGGGGGGACCCAGTACTTC
CASSPGVGAGAGGTQYF
>many|NA|TRBJ1-2|TRBV7-9|14
TGTGCCAGCAGCTTCGGAGGGGTACCGGGTGGCTACACCTTC
CASSFGGVPGGYTF
>many|TRBD1|TRBJ1-6|TRBV6-1|16
TGTGCCAGCAGTTCCGAAGACAGGGGCGATAATTCACCCCTCCACTTT
CASSSEDRGDNSPLHF
>NA|TRBD1|TRBJ1-1|TRBV19|14
TGTGCCAGTACCCCGGGGACAGGGGGCTTTGGAGCTTTCTTT
CASTPGTGGFGAFF
>many|TRBD2|TRBJ2-1|TRBV2|17
TGTGCCAGCAGCCATGGGACTAGCGGAACCTCGTACAATGAGCAGTTCTTC
CASSHGTSGTSYNEQFF
>NA|NA|TRBJ1-2|TRBV6-5|14
TGTGCCAGCAGTTACTCGGTAGAAATAGGAGGCTACACCTTC
CASSYSVEIGGYTF
>many|TRBD1|TRBJ2-5|TRBV6-1|15
TGTGCCAGCAGCCCCCGGCAGGGGGCGTGGGAGACCCAGTACTTC
CASSPRQGAWETQYF
>many|NA|TRBJ1-4|TRBV15|15
TGTGCCACCAGCAGAGCAGGGCGGACTAATGAAAAACTGTTTTTT
CATSRAGRTNEKLFF
>many|TRBD1|TRBJ2-7|TRBV30|13
TGTGCCTCCCGACAGGGTTTTTCCCACGAGCAGTACTTC
CASRQGFSHEQYF
>NA|NA|TRBJ1-2|TRBV29-1|14
TGCAGCGCTGAATTTTTGACAGTCCACTATGGCTACACCTTC
CSAEFLTVHYGYTF
>few|NA|TRBJ2-6|TRBV3-1|17
TGTGCCAGCAGCCCCGCGTCGGGGGGCACTGGGGCCAACGTCCTGACTTTC
CASSPASGGTGANVLTF
>many|TRBD1|TRBJ1-2|TRBV18|15
TGTGCCAGCTCATCATCCGGGACAGGGGACTACGGCTACACCTTC
CASSSSGTGDYGYTF
>many|TRBD2|TRBJ2-3|TRBV30|18
TGTGCCTGGAGTTTCCCGGGACTAGCCGTATCTAGCACAGATACGCAGTATTTT
CAWSFPGLAVSSTDTQYF
>NA|TRBD1|TRBJ2-7|TRBV15|16
TGTGCCACCAGCAGGAAACTGCATGGGACAGATCACGAGCAGTACTTC
CATSRKLHGTDHEQYF
>many|TRBD1|TRBJ1-2|TRBV10-3|13
TGTGCCGCCAATGGACAGGACGACTATGGCTACACCTTC
CAANGQDDYGYTF
>many|NA|TRBJ2-7|TRBV28|14
TGTGCCAGCAAGGGGTCCCCCGCAGCCTACGAGCAGTACTTC
CASKGSPAAYEQYF
>many|TRBD1|TRBJ1-5|TRBV30|13
TGTGCCTGGAGGGGACAGGGGCCTCAGCCCCAGCATTTT
CAWRGQGPQPQHF
>many|NA|TRBJ1-3|TRBV5-1|19
TGCGCCAGCAGTTACGGCTCCGGGAACATGGTCGTTTCTGGAAACACCATATATTTT
CASSYGSGNMVVSGNTIYF
>few|NA|TRBJ2-2|TRBV5-1|16
TGCGCCAGCAGCCCCCTATCCTTCTCGAACACCGGGGAGCTGTTTTTT
CASSPLSFSNTGELFF
>many|NA|TRBJ2-3|TRBV6-2/TRBV6-3|15
TGTGCCAGCAGTTACGACCAACAGGGCACAGATACGCAGTATTTT
CASSYDQQGTDTQYF
>many|TRBD1|TRBJ2-3|TRBV24-1|16
TGTGCCACCAGTGACCTGGGACAGGGCAAGCCAGATACGCAGTATTTT
CATSDLGQGKPDTQYF